This T cell receptor (beta chain) was obtained from a study of T cells in women clearing cervical HPV infection. The germline CDR1 and CDR2 sequences are SGHTA and FQGNSA. The V gene end was trimmed by 2 bases and the J gene end by 6 bases; junction bases not matched to a gene: 1. The CDR3 consists of 15 residues. Cervical HPV DNA detected by MY09/MY11 PCR, typed by dot-blot. As for this clone: Read coverage stops 3 residues before the CDR3 terminus; the germline J gene supplies the remainder.

This table comes from immunoSEQ multiplex PCR, and its TCRdb copy is limited to in-frame clones, with some not included. The sample table includes 42,000 or so clones. V and J are TRBV7-2 and TRBJ2-3; 14 bases align to TRBD2. The clonotype originates from a woman aged 18 to 75 with a cervical HPV16 infection that either progressed to CIN3+ or cleared (not recorded which). The sequenced sample was blood buffy coat. CDR3 DNA, as far as it was read: TGTGCCAGCAGCTTAAGGACTAGCGGGGGGGATACG. Its protein is CASSLRTSGGDT. The CDR3 in its entirety is CASSLRTSGGDTQYF. The complete variable domain, with remaining parts taken from reference TRBV7-2 and TRBJ2-3, reads GAGVSQSPSNKVTEKGKDVELRCDPISGHTALYWYRQSLGQGLEFLIYFQGNSAPDKSGLPSDRFSAERTGGSVSTLTIQRTQQEDSAVYLCASSLRTSGGDTQYFGPGTRLTVL.